This TCR beta chain was identified during a study of T cell responses to AZD1222 COVID-19 vaccine. The repertoire was sequenced with immunoSEQ multiplex PCR; TCRdb's copy has only in-frame clones and lacks some. The top ten clones hold approximately 5.2% of a sample with over 100,000 clones, roughly 90% of them seen once. The CDR3 is 14 amino acids. V lost 1 base and J 3 bases, leaving 11 bases between the germline ends. Germline values: CDR1 SGHKS, CDR2 YYEKEE (reference sequence). This rearrangement joins TRBV5-5 to TRBJ2-7; no clear D gene. Sequenced here: peripheral blood, sampled on day 0 of AZD1222 vaccination. This TCR was sampled from an adult in good health. Here the CDR3 reads CASSLRALIYEQYF. The CDR3 DNA sequence: TGTGCCAGCAGCTTGAGAGCTCTCATCTACGAGCAGTACTTC.